This T cell receptor beta chain was documented in a study of blood T cell repertoires in COVID-19. In the source study's methods: Quantification of nucleated cells was approximated via reference gene primer amplification. Clones were sequenced by immunoSEQ multiplex PCR, and TCRdb holds only the in-frame ones, with some missing. The V and J calls and clone size are taken from that table; D and trimming were inferred from the DNA. The table shows around 270,000 clones, with about 90% occurring only once. Germline assignment: CDR1 SNHLY and CDR2 FYNNEI. V lost 7 bases and J lost 2; bases outside the gene matches: 2. This CDR3 is 13 amino acids long. This clone was seen once. Seattle's enrolled individuals joined amid active infection and were then monitored longitudinally.

This chain links TRBV2 with TRBJ2-3; the match to TRBD1 covers 8 bases. This TCR came from a person aged 18 to 30 with COVID-19, enrolled during active disease. Sample: peripheral blood. Written as DNA, the CDR3 is TGTGCCAGCACGGGACAGGTCACAGATACGCAGTATTTT. Amino acid sequence: CASTGQVTDTQYF.